Shown below are 10 T cell receptor beta chains from a single sample sequenced in a study of human T cells and chemical hapten exposure. MiXCR, applied by TCRdb to the RACE reads, yields one record per CDR3 protein. Among about 130,000 distinct CDR3 sequences listed, 8.5% to 9.5% were seen once. The time point was: healthy volunteer bleed at 2 weeks. Before extraction, the whole blood was not fractionated, and total RNA was taken from it. Sequenced input: whole blood. Source of these receptors: a male donor in good health. Some clones in this sample may be carry-over from other donors' samples.

About this clonotype itself: Sequence at one end of the junction differs from germline and may be a read error. The chain links TRBV20-1 to TRBJ2-7; a weak D match, TRBD1 (8 bases). Germline V gives CDR1 DFQATT, CDR2 SNEGSKA (reference sequence). CDR3 length equals 15 residues. CDR3 amino acids: CSAGDRGGLVGEQYF. CDR3 DNA sequence: TGCAGTGCTGGAGACAGGGGAGGACTAGTGGGCGAGCAGTACTTC.

Only a few counts were recorded for this clonotype. The CDR3 DNA sequence: TGTGCCAGCTCAATAAGAAACGTTTGGTCAGGCTTTTCACCCCTGTCTGGGGCCAACGTCCTGACTTTC. Translating gives CASSIRNVWSGFSPLSGANVLTF. The rearrangement links TRBV7-8 to TRBJ2-6; D unresolved. CDR1 and CDR2 from the germline V gene are SGHVS and FQNEAQ. The CDR3 is 23 residues long. The V and J ends lost 8 bases and 1 base respectively, with 36 bases between them. The whole variable domain, filled in from reference TRBV7-8 and TRBJ2-6, reads GAGVSQSPRYKVAKRGQDVALRCDPISGHVSLFWYQQALGQGPEFLTYFQNEAQLDKSGLPSDRFFAERPEGSVSTLKIQRTQQEDSAVYLCASSIRNVWSGFSPLSGANVLTFGAGSRLTVL.

This clonotype was picked up many times. The chain has TRBV7-2 and TRBJ2-3; D not certain. Trimming stripped 6 bases from V and 2 bases from J, with 6 bases between. Germline V lookup: CDR1 SGHTA, CDR2 FQGNSA. CDR3 length equals 12 residues. The CDR3: CASSLYTDTQYF. In nucleotides, the CDR3 is TGTGCCAGCAGTTTATACACAGATACGCAGTATTTT.

The genes are TRBV7-2 and TRBJ2-5; 11 bases match TRBD2. CDR1 and CDR2 from the germline V gene are SGHTA and FQGNSA. Losses at the gene ends were 6 bases for V and 4 bases for J; bases not matched to a gene: 10. The CDR3 is made up of 16 amino acids. DNA for the CDR3: TGTGCCAGCAGTGACCTAGCGGGAGGAAGGAGAGAGACCCAGTACTTC. Encoded protein: CASSDLAGGRRETQYF. Full variable domain (missing parts from reference TRBV7-2 and TRBJ2-5): GAGVSQSPSNKVTEKGKDVELRCDPISGHTALYWYRQSLGQGLEFLIYFQGNSAPDKSGLPSDRFSAERTGGSVSTLTIQRTQQEDSAVYLCASSDLAGGRRETQYFGPGTRLLVL.

V gene TRBV12-3 or TRBV12-4 combines with J gene TRBJ2-1; 9 nucleotides agree with TRBD2. V was clipped by 5 bases and J by 5 bases; unmatched bases: 7. CDR3 size: 15 residues. This CDR3 is CASSPTSGPNNEQFF. As DNA, the CDR3 is TGTGCCAGCAGTCCTACTAGCGGGCCAAACAATGAGCAGTTCTTC.

V usage is TRBV2 and J usage is TRBJ2-1, with 14 nucleotides matching TRBD2. Germline CDR1 SNHLY, CDR2 FYNNEI. The CDR3 runs to 14 residues. With 11 bases clipped from V and 9 bases from J, the junction kept 9 bases outside the gene matches. For the CDR3, the DNA is TGTGCCTGCTCCGGGACTAGCGGGGGTGGTGAGCAGTTCTTC. Protein sequence: CACSGTSGGGEQFF.

This clonotype was seen more than once but under ten times. The chain combines TRBV19 with TRBJ2-1; D gene ambiguous. Trimming shortened V by 1 base and J by 10 bases, and 11 bases separated the two germline ends. The CDR3 consists of 13 residues. CDR1 LNHDA and CDR2 SQIVND come from the germline V gene (reference sequence). Here the CDR3 reads CASSIVFLGEQFF. CDR3 in DNA: TGTGCCAGTAGTATAGTCTTCCTTGGGGAGCAGTTCTTC.

This clonotype was seen only a few times. The chain links TRBV20-1 to TRBJ1-1; TRBD1 matches 8 bases. Unmatched junction bases numbered 0, after V lost 2 bases and J lost 4 bases. The germline V gene encodes CDR1 DFQATT and CDR2 SNEGSKA (reference sequence). The CDR3 is 12 amino acids. CDR3 amino acids: CSARTGGTEAFF. DNA for the CDR3: TGCAGTGCTAGAACAGGGGGCACTGAAGCTTTCTTT.

This clonotype came up a few times. The rearrangement links TRBV27 to TRBJ2-5; possible D gene TRBD2, 5 bases. V lost 8 bases, J lost 5 bases, and 12 bases lay in between. This CDR3 region has 12 residues. In germline, CDR1 is MNHEY, CDR2 SMNVEV (reference sequence). The CDR3 DNA sequence: TGTGCCAGCGGACTTAGGTCTGAGACCCAGTACTTC. As protein: CASGLRSETQYF.

This chain joins TRBV19 and TRBJ2-1; 10 bases align to TRBD1. Trimming cost V 3 bases and J 8 bases; bases outside gene matches: 7. The length of the CDR3 is 15 residues. In germline, CDR1 is LNHDA, CDR2 SQIVND (reference sequence). CDR3 nucleotide sequence: TGTGCCAGTAGTATCCGAGACAGGGGGCTGGATGAGCAGTTCTTC. This sequence encodes CASSIRDRGLDEQFF.